The 13 T cell receptor beta chains below come from one sample, sequenced in a study of Graves' ophthalmopathy and Graves' hyperthyroidism. Amplification targeted the TCR beta CDR3 regions, with RNA transcripts as the source material. RT-PCR was first run with HTBI primers, then multiplex PCR in a second round. TCRdb independently ran MiXCR on the multiplex PCR reads; one entry per CDR3 protein. The sample records 740,000 or so distinct CDR3 sequences, approximately 40% being singletons. The material sequenced was peripheral blood. The receptor set was obtained from an adult man with Graves' ophthalmopathy.

The J gene is TRBJ2-7, the V gene TRBV7-9, with 9 bases that match TRBD1. J was trimmed by 2 bases and V by 4 bases; bases with no gene match: 6. The germline V gene encodes CDR1 SEHNR and CDR2 FQNEAQ (reference sequence). This CDR3 has 15 amino acids. CDR3 region: CASSSTHRGPYEQYF. The CDR3 DNA sequence: TGTGCCAGCAGCTCCACCCACAGGGGGCCCTACGAGCAGTACTTC.

This clonotype was recorded a few times. The J gene is TRBJ2-5, the V gene TRBV6-1; D is unclear. The CDR3 is 14 amino acids. Germline CDR1 MNHNS, CDR2 SASEGT. The V gene lost 6 bases and the J gene lost 8 bases, with 19 bases spanning the gap. CDR3 coding DNA: TGTGCCAGCAGCATAACGACGGAGCCGGATACCCAGTACTTC. As protein: CASSITTEPDTQYF.

The table lists this clonotype with a few counts. The chain uses TRBV24-1 and TRBJ2-2, with 12 bases fitting TRBD1. The CDR3 sequence is 15 residues long. The germline V gene has CDR1 KGHDR and CDR2 SFDVKD. V gave up 7 bases and J gave up 4 bases; unmatched junction bases: 3. The CDR3 DNA is TGTGCCACCAGGGGACAGGGGGCGCCCACCGGGGAGCTGTTTTTT. This translates into CATRGQGAPTGELFF.

There are many counts of this clonotype. V usage is TRBV7-6 and J usage is TRBJ1-1; no clear D gene. Germline CDR1 reads SGHVS; CDR2 reads FNYEAQ. V lost 1 base and J lost 7, with 10 bases in between. This CDR3 has 13 residues. CDR3 in amino acids: CASSLGVRDEAFF. CDR3 nucleotide sequence: TGTGCCAGCAGCTTAGGGGTAAGAGATGAAGCTTTCTTT.

The rearrangement uses TRBV20-1 and TRBJ1-5; D might be TRBD1 (5 bases). V was trimmed by 0 bases and J by 6 bases, leaving 12 bases between them. CDR3 length: 14 amino acids. Germline V gene data show CDR1 as DFQATT and CDR2 as SNEGSKA (reference sequence). The CDR3, as DNA: TGCAGTGCTAGAGAAGGGGCCATTGGTCAGCCCCAGCATTTT. It yields the protein CSAREGAIGQPQHF.

This clonotype was observed at least ten times. CDR3 in amino acids: CASSLGGEAPLHF. The CDR3 DNA reads as TGTGCCAGCAGCCTAGGGGGCGAGGCACCCCTCCACTTT. This rearrangement joins TRBV11-2 to TRBJ1-6; TRBD1 aligns across 7 bases. The length of the CDR3 is 13 residues. Germline V gene lookup returns CDR1 SGHAT and CDR2 FQNNGV. Trimming cost V 5 bases and J 11 bases; bases outside gene matches: 6.

In regard to this clonotype: The junction departs from germline at one end; a sequencing error may be responsible. The chain has TRBV10-3 and TRBJ2-5; no definite D call. The CDR3 runs 20 residues. Germline V CDR1 and CDR2: ENHRY, SYGVKD. CDR3 region: CASSYSSAVFGRPPQETQYF. The CDR3 DNA reads TGTGCCAGCAGTTACTCTTCAGCAGTCTTCGGGCGCCCCCCCCAAGAGACCCAGTACTTC.

Comments on this clonotype: One junction end disagrees with the germline gene, perhaps due to a read error. This chain uses TRBV10-3 with TRBJ1-5; weak D call: TRBD1 (5 bases). CDR1 ENHRY and CDR2 SYGVKD come from the germline V gene. The CDR3 has 14 amino acids. The CDR3 is CASSLGLGRKPQHF. The CDR3 DNA is TGTGCCAGCAGTTTGGGACTGGGTAGGAAGCCCCAGCATTTT.

The chain is built from TRBV25-1 and TRBJ2-2; 7 bases align to TRBD2. V shed 6 bases, J shed 4 bases, and the junction held 11 bases outside the gene matches. From germline, CDR1 is MGHDK and CDR2 SYGVNS. There are 16 residues in the CDR3. The CDR3 nucleotides read TGTGCCAGCAGCCCTGGGGGAGGGCGCAGCACCGGGGAGCTGTTTTTT. Its protein is CASSPGGGRSTGELFF.

This clonotype was observed a few times. V gene TRBV12-3 or TRBV12-4 combines with J gene TRBJ1-2; weak D call: TRBD1 (6 bases). The CDR3 length is 14 residues. Trimming stripped 5 bases from V and 1 base from J, with 11 bases between. Here the CDR3 reads CASSAGQSNYGYTF. In DNA, the CDR3 is TGTGCCAGCAGTGCCGGACAGAGTAACTATGGCTACACCTTC.

At least ten counts were recorded for this clonotype. The V and J genes are TRBV7-2 and TRBJ1-5; 7 nucleotides agree with TRBD1. The CDR3 spans 13 residues. From germline, CDR1 is SGHTA and CDR2 FQGNSA. V shed 7 bases and J 7 bases; nucleotides not matched to a gene: 7. The CDR3 nucleotides read TGTGCCAGCACCGACAGGGTAGGGCAGCCCCAGCATTTT. Protein: CASTDRVGQPQHF.

This clonotype was counted a few times. The V and J genes are TRBV10-3 and TRBJ1-4; D unresolved. This CDR3 is built from 14 residues. Germline loops: CDR1 ENHRY, CDR2 SYGVKD. V lost 10 bases, J lost 0 bases, and 12 bases lay in between. The DNA of the CDR3 is TGTGCCAGCAATTTCCGTGCAACTAATGAAAAACTGTTTTTT. Its protein product is CASNFRATNEKLFF.

This clonotype was observed at least ten times. The rearrangement joins TRBV19 to TRBJ1-1, with 9 bases identical to TRBD1. J gave up 4 bases and V 5 bases, and 8 bases lay outside the gene matches. The CDR3 contains 15 residues. CDR1 and CDR2 (germline): LNHDA, SQIVND (reference sequence). The CDR3, as DNA: TGTGCCAGTAGTGTACAGGGGGCGAGTGGCACTGAAGCTTTCTTT. As protein: CASSVQGASGTEAFF.